A selection of T cell receptor beta chains follows, all from one sample in a study of cytomegalovirus exposure and HLA in healthy donors. Measured with immunoSEQ multiplex PCR; TCRdb has only the in-frame clones, and not every one. The table has under 200,000 clones, roughly 80% seen once. Input material: PBMCs. The receptors originated from a male donor in good health and CMV-seropositive. Each CDR3 is given with its conserved first and last residue. Each record gives: clone size, V gene, D gene, J gene, CDR3 DNA, CDR3 protein. The D gene is left open where the match is weak. Clone size is shown for a subset of rows, as once, few, many or a class of expanded clone.

NA	TRBV10-3	NA	TRBJ1-3	TGTGCCATCAGAACAGCGGACTCTGGAAACACCATATATTTT	CAIRTADSGNTIYF
NA	TRBV6-5	NA	TRBJ1-5	TGTGCCAGCAGTTCCCTTATTGCGAGCAATCAGCCCCAGCATTTT	CASSSLIASNQPQHF
NA	TRBV9	TRBD1	TRBJ1-2	TGTGCCAGCAGCGCTGGGACAGGGCGAAAAAACTATGGCTACACCTTC	CASSAGTGRKNYGYTF
once	TRBV5-1	TRBD2	TRBJ2-1	TGCGCCAGCAGCCCCTTGGGGGGGGAAGGTGAGCAGTTCTTC	CASSPLGGEGEQFF
NA	TRBV4-3	NA	TRBJ2-1	TGCGCCAGCAGCCAAGGAGGAGGCGGGGGCCTTTACAATGAGCAGTTCTTC	CASSQGGGGGLYNEQFF
NA	TRBV21-1	NA	TRBJ2-7	TGTGCCAGCAGCCGTAGAGGGGGACAGGGGACCTACGAGCAGTACTTC	CASSRRGGQGTYEQYF
NA	TRBV13	NA	TRBJ2-3	TGTGCCAGCGGTGTTACAAATACGCAGTATTTT	CASGVTNTQYF
NA	TRBV4-3	TRBD1	TRBJ1-4	TGCGCCAGCAGCCAGGTCGACAGGGGCCCCAATGAAAAACTGTTTTTT	CASSQVDRGPNEKLFF
NA	TRBV9	TRBD1	TRBJ1-2	TGTGCCAGCAGCGTACCCTTTCCGACAGGGATTGATGGCTACACCTTC	CASSVPFPTGIDGYTF
NA	TRBV10-1	NA	TRBJ2-2	TGCGCCAGCAGTGACAATGGATTAGGAGACGTCGACACCGGGGAGCTGTTTTTT	CASSDNGLGDVDTGELFF
NA	TRBV10-3	TRBD1	TRBJ2-7	TGTGCCATCAGCCCGGGACAGGGGGCTTACGAGCAGTACTTC	CAISPGQGAYEQYF
NA	TRBV7-9	NA	TRBJ2-7	TGTGCCAGCACCTGGGGGGACCCGGGCTCCTACGAGCAGTACTTC	CASTWGDPGSYEQYF
NA	TRBV5-1	NA	TRBJ1-3	TGCGCCAGCAGCTTGGGCTCGAGCTCTGGAAACACCATATATTTT	CASSLGSSSGNTIYF
NA	TRBV30	NA	TRBJ2-7	TGTGCCTGGAGTTCCGGGCCTGGGGCTTACGAGCAGTACTTC	CAWSSGPGAYEQYF
NA	TRBV25-1	NA	TRBJ2-2	TGTGCCAGCAGCTCTCGTCGCGACGGGGAGCTGTTTTTT	CASSSRRDGELFF
NA	TRBV11-2	NA	TRBJ1-2	TGTGCCAGCAGCCCGCAGGGTAACTATGGCTACACCTTC	CASSPQGNYGYTF
NA	TRBV19	NA	TRBJ1-5	TGTGCCAGTAGGACGGACAGCCCGACTCAGCCCCAGCATTTT	CASRTDSPTQPQHF
NA	TRBV19	TRBD2	TRBJ2-5	TGTGCCAGTAGTAGAAGCGGGAGTTTGGAGACCCAGTACTTC	CASSRSGSLETQYF
NA	TRBV5-1	NA	TRBJ2-1	TGCGCCAGCAGCTTGGGGGGGGTCGGGGTGCTGCAAATAGGTGAGCAGTTCTTC	CASSLGGVGVLQIGEQFF
NA	TRBV9	TRBD2	TRBJ2-3	TGTGCCAGCAGCGATAAAAGCGGGGCGGGGACAGATACGCAGTATTTT	CASSDKSGAGTDTQYF
NA	TRBV11-2	TRBD2	TRBJ2-1	TGTGCCAGCAGCTCGCAGGGCGGGAGGGGTAATGAGCAGTTCTTC	CASSSQGGRGNEQFF
NA	TRBV9	NA	TRBJ1-4	TGTGCCAGCAGCGTCACCGGAATCGGGGAAAAACTGTTTTTT	CASSVTGIGEKLFF
NA	TRBV9	NA	TRBJ2-7	TGTGCCAGCGGGGGGGAGCAGTACTTC	CASGGEQYF
NA	TRBV30	NA	TRBJ1-2	TGTGCCGGTTACAGGGTAGTGGCTAACTATGGCTACACCTTC	CAGYRVVANYGYTF
NA	TRBV18	TRBD2	TRBJ2-1	TGTGCCAGCTCACCACCGCCACCTAGCGGGAAAGGGAATGAGCAGTTCTTC	CASSPPPPSGKGNEQFF
NA	TRBV6-1	TRBD1	TRBJ1-5	TGTGCCAGCAGTGAAGTGACAGGGCAAAACGAGCCCCAGCATTTT	CASSEVTGQNEPQHF
NA	TRBV7-9	NA	TRBJ2-3	TGTTCCAGCAGCCATAAGCCCCCAACAGATACGCAGTATTTT	CSSSHKPPTDTQYF
NA	TRBV5-1	NA	TRBJ1-1	TGCGCCAGCAGCCTAACACAGGGTGACGGGACTGAAGCTTTCTTT	CASSLTQGDGTEAFF
NA	TRBV10-2	NA	TRBJ2-7	TGCGCCAGCAGTGGGGACAACTCCTACGAGCAGTACTTC	CASSGDNSYEQYF
NA	TRBV5-4	NA	TRBJ1-1	TGTGCCAGCAGATTGGGGGGCGGCACTGAAGCTTTCTTT	CASRLGGGTEAFF
NA	TRBV6-1	NA	TRBJ2-7	TGTGCCAGCAGTGAATTTCCAAGAGAGGCCTACGAGCAGTACTTC	CASSEFPREAYEQYF
NA	TRBV28	NA	TRBJ2-1	TGTGCCAGCCTCAAAGGGGGAGGGCCGGATGAGCAGTTCTTC	CASLKGGGPDEQFF
NA	TRBV7-2	TRBD1	TRBJ2-4	TGTGCCAGCAGCCAGACAGGGGACCTAGCCAAAAACATTCAGTACTTC	CASSQTGDLAKNIQYF
NA	TRBV5-4	TRBD2	TRBJ2-7	TGTGCCAGCAGCTGGGCCTCTAGCGGGGGGCCCTTTTACGAGCAGTACTTC	CASSWASSGGPFYEQYF
NA	TRBV30	NA	TRBJ1-4	TGTGCCTGGAGCCGTCGGACGGTAGCGCAAGAAAAACTGTTTTTT	CAWSRRTVAQEKLFF
NA	TRBV28	NA	TRBJ1-1	TGTGCCAGCAAAGACAGCCTTATGAACACTGAAGCTTTCTTT	CASKDSLMNTEAFF